A single sample is the source of the 2 T cell receptor beta chains below, sequenced in a study of blood T cell repertoires in COVID-19 (dated by TCRdb to about 2020). Library preparation employed the immunoSEQ multiplex PCR assay. The table comes from immuneACCESS by way of TCRdb, which keeps in-frame sequences with V and J called. Part of the clones is missing from these tables; in studies checked, under half for an unresolved V gene and the rest for unknown reasons. This sample holds 150,000 to 200,000 clones; around 87% were observed only once. Together, the top ten hold 2.5% to 3% of the sample. The sequenced sample consisted of peripheral blood. Receptor source: a man aged 40-49 years with active or convalescent COVID-19.

V and J are TRBV18 and TRBJ1-1; the D is unclear. Trimming took 5 bases from V and 1 from J, leaving 11 bases between them. Germline CDR1 and CDR2: KGHSH and LQKENI. This CDR3 region has 14 residues. Here the CDR3 reads CASSSSIQNTEAFF. The CDR3 nucleotides read TGTGCCAGCTCATCGTCCATACAGAACACTGAAGCTTTCTTT.

The chain has TRBV19 and TRBJ2-2; the D is unclear. This CDR3 is built from 12 residues. V dropped 5 bases and J dropped 6 bases, with 7 bases sitting between them. CDR1 is LNHDA, CDR2 SQIVND, per germline (reference sequence). CDR3 DNA sequence: TGTGCCAGTAGTGCGAGCGCCGGGGAGCTGTTTTTT. Translation: CASSASAGELFF.